Listed here are 26 T cell receptor beta chains from one sample, sequenced in a study of T cells in Graves' hyperthyroidism and ophthalmopathy. RNA transcripts were the template for amplifying TCR beta CDR3 regions. The HTBI primer set drove a first-round RT-PCR of the TCR CDR3. MiXCR was run by TCRdb on the multiplex PCR reads, yielding one entry per CDR3 protein. In the table there are approximately 590,000 distinct CDR3 sequences, more than 15% of which are singletons. The sequenced material came from blood. The receptors originated from a woman younger than 45 with Graves' hyperthyroidism.

This clonotype has a count of ten or more. The gene calls are TRBV6-6 and TRBJ2-7; TRBD1 matches 11 bases. With V trimmed by 0 bases and J by 6 bases, 4 bases remained unmatched. Germline V gives CDR1 MNHNY, CDR2 SVGAGI (reference sequence). The CDR3 runs 15 residues. CDR3 DNA sequence: TGTGCCAGCAGTTACTCGTGGACAGGGGGCAGCGAGCAGTACTTC. This gives the protein CASSYSWTGGSEQYF.

V gene TRBV10-2 combines with J gene TRBJ2-6; no reliable D call. Germline CDR1 is WSHSY and CDR2 is SAAADI. Trimming took off 2 bases at V and 3 bases at J, with 5 bases between the two ends. This CDR3 has 14 residues. CDR3 bases: TGCGCCAGCAGTGAGGCCGTTGGGGCCAACGTCCTGACTTTC. This gives the protein CASSEAVGANVLTF.

This clonotype was found many times. CDR3 protein: CASSLQELAYNEQFF. CDR3 bases: TGTGCCAGCAGCTTACAAGAGTTAGCCTACAATGAGCAGTTCTTC. The chain carries TRBV7-6 and TRBJ2-1; D uncertain. The germline gives CDR1 SGHVS, CDR2 FNYEAQ. The CDR3 covers 15 residues. Trimming cost V 2 bases and J 2 bases, with 10 bases left between them.

On this clonotype: Since a much larger clone is just one base distant, this may be a read error. V and J are TRBV20-1 and TRBJ1-1; D ambiguous. The CDR3 consists of 13 residues. The germline V gene encodes CDR1 DFQATT and CDR2 SNEGSKA (reference sequence). CDR3 residues: CGARDRDGTEAFF. The CDR3 nucleotides read TGCGGTGCTAGAGATCGTGACGGGACTGAAGCTTTCTTT.

This clonotype showed up many times. This chain joins TRBV6-5 and TRBJ2-7; a weak D match, TRBD1 (6 bases). The CDR3 is 15 amino acids. The germline V gene encodes CDR1 MNHEY and CDR2 SVGAGI. V was trimmed by 2 bases and J by 4 bases, leaving 15 bases between them. CDR3 region: CASSYGGDILYEQYF. In DNA form, the CDR3 reads TGTGCCAGCAGTTACGGTGGGGACATACTATACGAGCAGTACTTC.

As for this clonotype: One end of the junction is discordant with germline, which a read error may explain. The rearrangement links TRBV3-1 to TRBJ2-7, with D possibly being TRBD2 (6 bases). The germline V gene has CDR1 LGHDT and CDR2 YNNKEL (reference sequence). This CDR3 spans 11 amino acids. This CDR3 reads CASSLGGERYF. CDR3 coding DNA: TGTGCCAGCAGCCTAGGCGGGGAGCGGTACTTC.

Many counts were recorded for this clonotype. The CDR3 region has the DNA TGTGCCAGCAGCTTAGATCATTCACCCCTCCACTTT. This gives the protein CASSLDHSPLHF. This chain connects TRBV7-9 to TRBJ1-6; no definite D call. With 1 base removed from V and 8 bases from J, the gap between germline ends came to 3 bases. The CDR3 extends over 12 amino acids. Germline lookup yields CDR1 SEHNR and CDR2 FQNEAQ (reference sequence).

The sample holds a few counts of this clonotype. This chain connects TRBV9 to TRBJ2-3; weak D call: TRBD2 (5 bases). The CDR3 loop spans 16 amino acids. With 0 bases removed from V and 3 bases from J, the gap between germline ends came to 14 bases. The germline CDR1 and CDR2 sequences are SGDLS and YYNGEE. CDR3 in amino acids: CASSVGSRRVTDTQYF. For the CDR3, the DNA is TGTGCCAGCAGCGTAGGGTCCAGGCGGGTGACAGATACGCAGTATTTT.

This sequence joins TRBV7-2 and TRBJ2-7; no clear D. This CDR3 has 13 residues. Between the trimmed V and J ends, which lost 5 bases and 5 bases, there was a span of 13 bases. The germline gives CDR1 SGHTA, CDR2 FQGNSA. CDR3 residues: CASSTPASDEQYF. CDR3 DNA sequence: TGTGCCAGCAGCACCCCCGCGTCGGACGAGCAGTACTTC.

The chain links TRBV28 to TRBJ2-2; TRBD2 matches 7 bases. The germline V gene encodes CDR1 MDHEN and CDR2 SYDVKM. This CDR3 spans 14 amino acids. Trimming at V came to 5 bases and at J to 0 bases, leaving 0 bases not matched to a gene. In DNA form, the CDR3 reads TGTGCCAGCAGTAGCGGGGCGAACACCGGGGAGCTGTTTTTT. As protein: CASSSGANTGELFF. The full variable domain, in which reference TRBV28 and TRBJ2-2 provide the parts outside the CDR3, is DVKVTQSSRYLVKRTGEKVFLECVQDMDHENMFWYRQDPGLGLRLIYFSYDVKMKEKGDIPEGYSVSREKKERFSLILESASTNQTSMYLCASSSGANTGELFFGEGSRLTVL.

CDR3 sequence: CASSLVTTTYEQYF. CDR3 nucleotides: TGTGCCAGCAGCTTGGTGACAACTACGTACGAGCAGTACTTC. The gene calls are TRBV5-6 and TRBJ2-7; D unclear. Germline CDR1 reads SGHDT; CDR2 reads YYEEEE. The V gene lost 0 bases and the J gene lost 4 bases, with 11 bases spanning the gap. CDR3 length: 14 amino acids.

Only a few counts were recorded for this clonotype. CDR3 DNA: TGCGCCAGCAGCCAAGATAGGACCTGGGGGACCGGGGAGCTGTTTTTT. Its translation: CASSQDRTWGTGELFF. V gene TRBV4-3 combines with J gene TRBJ2-2; D might be TRBD1 or TRBD2, each matching 5 bases. CDR3 length: 16 amino acids. Per the germline V gene, CDR1 is LGHNA and CDR2 is YSLEER. Between the trimmed V and J ends, which lost 0 bases and 5 bases, there was a span of 13 bases.

This clonotype showed up just a few times. A much larger clone differs by one base, so this may be a read error. The conserved phenylalanine or tryptophan is not found at the CDR3 terminus, so this likely reflects a read error. The chain carries TRBV11-1 and TRBJ2-7; weak D call: TRBD2 (6 bases). The germline gives CDR1 SGHAT, CDR2 FQDESV (reference sequence). CDR3 length: 12 amino acids. Trimming took 3 bases from V and 4 from J, leaving 7 bases between them. The CDR3 DNA sequence: TGTGCCAGCAGCTTTCGGGAGTACGAGCAGTACCTC. It encodes CASSFREYEQYL.

This clonotype was picked up many times. The chain employs TRBV18 and TRBJ1-2, with D perhaps TRBD1 (5 bases). The V gene lost 3 bases and the J gene lost 1 base, with 9 bases spanning the gap. Looked up from germline, CDR1 is KGHSH and CDR2 is LQKENI. The CDR3 consists of 14 residues. The DNA of the CDR3 is TGTGCCAGCTCACCTCCGACAGTTAACTATGGCTACACCTTC. Protein sequence: CASSPPTVNYGYTF.

This sequence joins TRBV7-3 and TRBJ2-3; a possible D gene is TRBD2 (5 bases). Germline values: CDR1 SGHTA, CDR2 FQGTGA. The V and J ends lost 5 bases and 5 bases respectively, with 17 bases between them. The CDR3 has 15 residues. CDR3 in DNA: TGTGCCAGCAGCCCCAGCGCCGGGGAACGAGATACGCAGTATTTT. Translated, it gives CASSPSAGERDTQYF.

This clonotype was recorded many times. This chain uses TRBV27 with TRBJ2-1; 13 bases agree with TRBD2. After removal of 6 bases from V and 7 bases from J, the junction contained 6 bases not matched to a gene. The CDR3 has 15 amino acids. CDR1 MNHEY and CDR2 SMNVEV come from the germline V gene (reference sequence). CDR3: CASRLGTSGKNEQFF. In DNA, the CDR3 is TGTGCCAGCAGACTTGGGACTAGCGGGAAGAATGAGCAGTTCTTC.

Many counts were recorded for this clonotype. This chain connects TRBV6-1 to TRBJ2-2, with D unresolved. The CDR3 length is 14 residues. Germline V gene lookup returns CDR1 MNHNS and CDR2 SASEGT. Here the CDR3 reads CGLGKGENTGELFF. The CDR3 coding sequence is TGTGGATTAGGAAAAGGAGAGAACACCGGGGAGCTGTTTTTT.

A few counts support this clonotype. The rearrangement links TRBV6-1 to TRBJ1-1; D is uncertain. Germline values: CDR1 MNHNS, CDR2 SASEGT. V shed 8 bases and J shed 11 bases, with 21 bases lying between them. The CDR3 loop spans 13 amino acids. The chain's CDR3 is CASLLTLGGKAFF. CDR3 bases: TGTGCCAGCCTACTAACGCTAGGTGGGAAGGCTTTCTTT.

This clonotype was seen many times. The chain has TRBV30 and TRBJ1-1; no firm D call. The CDR3 extends over 11 amino acids. V was pared by 6 bases and J by 5 bases, with 10 bases between. The V gene's germline CDR1 is GTSNPN and CDR2 SVGIG (reference sequence). CDR3 region: CACSSGTEAFF. The DNA for the CDR3 is TGTGCCTGCTCTTCGGGGACTGAAGCTTTCTTT.

This clonotype was counted between two and nine times. The chain couples TRBV7-2 to TRBJ1-4; a possible D gene is TRBD1 (6 bases). The CDR3 extends over 15 amino acids. Looked up from germline, CDR1 is SGHTA and CDR2 is FQGNSA. Trimming removed 0 bases from V and 7 bases from J, with 12 bases in between. CDR3 sequence (DNA): TGTGCCAGCAGCTTAGCCGGGGGGCCGGCTGAAAAACTGTTTTTT. Its protein product is CASSLAGGPAEKLFF.

The chain uses TRBV18 and TRBJ1-4; D uncertain. V was shortened by 10 bases and J by 0 bases, with 9 bases between the two germline ends. The CDR3 spans 13 residues. Germline V gene lookup returns CDR1 KGHSH and CDR2 LQKENI. CDR3 DNA sequence: TGTGCCACCTCGAGGTCAACTAATGAAAAACTGTTTTTT. Its protein is CATSRSTNEKLFF.

This clonotype was recorded many times. The CDR3 spells CAWSPPGTPQGQYF. CDR3 nucleotide sequence: TGTGCCTGGAGTCCCCCAGGGACCCCCCAGGGGCAGTATTTT. The genes are TRBV30 and TRBJ2-3; the D gene could be TRBD1 or TRBD2 (5 bases each). Trimming took 2 bases from V and 11 from J, leaving 20 bases between them. The CDR3 consists of 14 residues. Germline assignment: CDR1 GTSNPN and CDR2 SVGIG (reference sequence).

This clonotype appeared a few times. The rearrangement joins TRBV9 to TRBJ1-2; tentative D call: TRBD1 (5 bases). Germline V gene lookup returns CDR1 SGDLS and CDR2 YYNGEE. CDR3 size: 14 residues. The V end was cut by 0 bases, the J end by 3 bases, with 9 bases between. CDR3 coding DNA: TGTGCCAGCAGCGTAGCGGTCAGGGACTATGGCTACACCTTC. Its protein product is CASSVAVRDYGYTF.

This clonotype has a count of ten or more. The V and J genes are TRBV20-1 and TRBJ2-7; possibly TRBD1 or TRBD2 for D (5 bases each). Germline values: CDR1 DFQATT, CDR2 SNEGSKA (reference sequence). This CDR3 is built from 13 residues. V lost 4 bases and J 4 bases, leaving 14 bases between the germline ends. The CDR3 bases are TGCAGTGCTATCCCGGGACGACGGTACGAGCAGTACTTC. Amino acid sequence: CSAIPGRRYEQYF.

The rearrangement links TRBV7-2 to TRBJ2-1; D perhaps matches TRBD1 (6 bases). This CDR3 comprises 14 residues. Germline-derived CDR1 and CDR2 are SGHTA and FQGNSA. V lost 2 bases, J lost 13 bases, and 18 bases lay in between. CDR3 sequence (DNA): TGTGCCAGCAGCTTAAGGACAGAGGGCCCTTCACAGTTCTTC. Its translation: CASSLRTEGPSQFF. The variable domain in full, completed from reference TRBV7-2 and TRBJ2-1, reads GAGVSQSPSNKVTEKGKDVELRCDPISGHTALYWYRQSLGQGLEFLIYFQGNSAPDKSGLPSDRFSAERTGGSVSTLTIQRTQQEDSAVYLCASSLRTEGPSQFFGPGTRLTVL.

Ten or more counts support this clonotype. The CDR3, as DNA: TGTGCCAGCAAAAAGGGGAGGGTTGAAGCTTTCTTT. It is translated as CASKKGRVEAFF. This chain uses TRBV28 with TRBJ1-1; D is perhaps TRBD1 (5 bases). Per germline, CDR1 MDHEN and CDR2 SYDVKM. Trimming took off 7 bases at V and 7 bases at J, with 13 bases between the two ends. The CDR3 has 12 amino acids.